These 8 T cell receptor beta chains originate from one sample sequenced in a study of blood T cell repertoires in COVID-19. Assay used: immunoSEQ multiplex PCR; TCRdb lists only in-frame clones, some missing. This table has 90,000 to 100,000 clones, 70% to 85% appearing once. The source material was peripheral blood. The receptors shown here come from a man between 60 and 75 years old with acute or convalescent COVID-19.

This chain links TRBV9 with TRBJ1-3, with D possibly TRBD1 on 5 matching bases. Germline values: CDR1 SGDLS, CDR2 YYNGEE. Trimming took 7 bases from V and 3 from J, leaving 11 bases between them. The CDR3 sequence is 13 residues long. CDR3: CASQRGGGNTIYF. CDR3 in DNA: TGTGCCAGCCAACGGGGGGGTGGAAACACCATATATTTT.

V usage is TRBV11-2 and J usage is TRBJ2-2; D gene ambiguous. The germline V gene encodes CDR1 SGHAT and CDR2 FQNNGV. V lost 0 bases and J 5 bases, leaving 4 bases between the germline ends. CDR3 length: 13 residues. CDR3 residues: CASSLDLTGELFF. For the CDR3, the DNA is TGTGCCAGCAGCTTAGATCTGACCGGGGAGCTGTTTTTT.

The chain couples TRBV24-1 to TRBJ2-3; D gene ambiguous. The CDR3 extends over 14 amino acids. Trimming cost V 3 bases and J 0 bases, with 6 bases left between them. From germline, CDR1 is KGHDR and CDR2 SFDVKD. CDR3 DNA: TGTGCCACCAGTGATCCACAAAGCACAGATACGCAGTATTTT. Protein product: CATSDPQSTDTQYF.

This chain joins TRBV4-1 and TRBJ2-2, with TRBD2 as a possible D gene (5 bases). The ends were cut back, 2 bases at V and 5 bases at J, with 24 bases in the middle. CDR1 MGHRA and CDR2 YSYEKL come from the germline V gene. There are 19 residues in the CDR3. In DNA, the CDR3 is TGCGCCAGCAGCCAACCGCCCACCGTTTATAGCGAGAAGACCGGGGAGCTGTTTTTT. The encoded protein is CASSQPPTVYSEKTGELFF.

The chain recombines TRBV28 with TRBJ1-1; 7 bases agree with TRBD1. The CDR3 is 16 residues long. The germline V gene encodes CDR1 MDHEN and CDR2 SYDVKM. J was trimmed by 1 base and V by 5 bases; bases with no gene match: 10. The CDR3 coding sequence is TGTGCCAGCAGTAAATATGGTAGACAGGGGAACACTGAAGCTTTCTTT. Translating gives CASSKYGRQGNTEAFF.

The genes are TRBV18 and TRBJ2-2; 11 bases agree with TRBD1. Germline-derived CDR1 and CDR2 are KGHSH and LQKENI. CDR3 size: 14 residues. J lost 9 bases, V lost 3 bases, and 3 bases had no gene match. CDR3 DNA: TGTGCCAGCTCACCGGACAGGGGGCCTAGGGAGCTGTTTTTT. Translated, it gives CASSPDRGPRELFF.

The CDR3 loop reads CASSLSPGQGYEQYF. The DNA for the CDR3 is TGTGCCAGCAGCTTAAGTCCGGGACAGGGCTACGAGCAGTACTTC. The chain carries TRBV7-3 and TRBJ2-7, with 9 bases identical to TRBD1. This CDR3 is 15 amino acids long. Losses at the gene ends were 1 base for V and 3 bases for J; bases not matched to a gene: 4. The germline gives CDR1 SGHTA, CDR2 FQGTGA. Looking up the rest from reference TRBV7-3 and TRBJ2-7 gives the full variable domain: GAGVSQTPSNKVTEKGKYVELRCDPISGHTALYWYRQSLGQGPEFLIYFQGTGAADDSGLPNDRFFAVRPEGSVSTLKIQRTERGDSAVYLCASSLSPGQGYEQYFGPGTRLTVT.

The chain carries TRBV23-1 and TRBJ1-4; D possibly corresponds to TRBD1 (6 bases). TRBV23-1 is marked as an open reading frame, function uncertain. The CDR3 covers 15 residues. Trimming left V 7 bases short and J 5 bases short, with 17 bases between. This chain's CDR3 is CASTSPQQGNEKLFF. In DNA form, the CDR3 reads TGCGCCAGCACCTCCCCACAGCAGGGGAATGAAAAACTGTTTTTT.